What follows are 17 T cell receptor beta chains derived from one specimen sequenced in a study of CD8 T cells in ankylosing spondylitis. MiXCR, applied by TCRdb to the 5' RACE reads, yields one record per CDR3 protein. In the table there are around 250,000 distinct CDR3 sequences, 18% of which are singletons. What was sequenced was blood, either unsorted or a sorted T cell fraction (not recorded which). The receptors were gathered from a male donor with ankylosing spondylitis or in good health (not recorded which).

This clonotype was observed at least ten times. The chain is built from TRBV29-1 and TRBJ2-7; 12 nucleotides agree with TRBD2. CDR3 length: 14 amino acids. V trimming: 7 bases; J trimming: 3 bases; junction bases outside the gene matches: 7. The germline V gene encodes CDR1 SQVTM and CDR2 ANQGSEA. The CDR3 DNA reads as TGCAGCGCCCTCTCGACTAGCGGGAGCTACGAGCAGTACTTC. The encoded protein is CSALSTSGSYEQYF.

The chain has TRBV29-1 and TRBJ2-1; no reliable D call. CDR1 and CDR2 (germline): SQVTM, ANQGSEA. Trimming cost V 4 bases and J 6 bases, with 13 bases left between them. The CDR3 totals 13 residues. CDR3 amino acids: CSVGSPFSNEQFF. Here the CDR3 DNA reads TGCAGCGTTGGGTCCCCCTTCTCCAATGAGCAGTTCTTC.

DNA for the CDR3: TGTGCCAGCAGTTTGGGACTAGCGGGCCCATACGAGCAGTACTTC. Protein sequence: CASSLGLAGPYEQYF. J is TRBJ2-7 and V is TRBV12-3 or TRBV12-4; TRBD2 agrees at 12 bases. V trimming: 3 bases; J trimming: 4 bases; junction bases outside the gene matches: 4. This CDR3 region has 15 residues.

The rearrangement joins TRBV27 to TRBJ1-6; D is uncertain. The germline V and J ends were trimmed by 3 bases and 7 bases, with 13 bases remaining between them. The germline gives CDR1 MNHEY, CDR2 SMNVEV (reference sequence). The CDR3 length is 15 residues. CDR3 residues: CASSLTGSQNSPLHF. CDR3 bases: TGTGCCAGCAGTTTGACCGGGTCGCAGAATTCACCCCTCCACTTT.

This clonotype appeared many times. The chain recombines TRBV7-9 with TRBJ2-3; the match to TRBD1 covers 9 bases. The CDR3 extends over 15 amino acids. Germline-derived CDR1 and CDR2 are SEHNR and FQNEAQ (reference sequence). After removal of 4 bases from V and 3 bases from J, the junction contained 5 bases not matched to a gene. The CDR3 loop reads CASSSRDRDTDTQYF. The CDR3 nucleotides are TGTGCCAGCAGCTCCCGGGACAGGGATACAGATACGCAGTATTTT.

This clonotype was picked up a small number of times. V usage is TRBV27 and J usage is TRBJ2-7, with D perhaps matching TRBD2 (6 bases). The CDR3 spans 13 residues. V was trimmed by 0 bases and J by 6 bases, leaving 9 bases between them. Germline V gene sequence: CDR1 MNHEY, CDR2 SMNVEV (reference sequence). The CDR3 region is CASSLSGTREQYF. DNA of the CDR3: TGTGCCAGCAGTTTATCGGGGACTCGCGAGCAGTACTTC.

This clonotype turned up a few times. The V call is TRBV4-1, the J call TRBJ2-7; TRBD2 matches 7 bases. From germline, CDR1 is MGHRA and CDR2 YSYEKL. The trim removed 0 bases at V and 2 bases at J, leaving 7 bases unmatched. This CDR3 contains 16 residues. Here the CDR3 reads CASSQDPGGGAYEQYF. The CDR3, as DNA: TGCGCCAGCAGCCAAGATCCGGGGGGAGGAGCCTACGAGCAGTACTTC.

In this sample, this clonotype turned up once. The chain combines TRBV4-1 with TRBJ2-5, with TRBD1 matching 8 bases. The CDR3 runs 15 residues. With 4 bases clipped from V and 5 bases from J, the junction kept 9 bases outside the gene matches. Germline-derived CDR1 and CDR2 are MGHRA and YSYEKL. CDR3 sequence (DNA): TGCGCCAGCAGCCCCCGGACAGGGCTCCGGGAGACCCAGTACTTC. Its protein is CASSPRTGLRETQYF.

This clonotype was counted a few times. This rearrangement joins TRBV5-1 to TRBJ2-7; D might be TRBD1 (5 bases). CDR3 length: 14 amino acids. From germline, CDR1 is SGHRS and CDR2 YFSETQ. Trimming took off 0 bases at V and 0 bases at J, with 7 bases between the two ends. CDR3 sequence reads: CASSLVQGSYEQYF. The DNA for the CDR3 is TGCGCCAGCAGCTTGGTTCAGGGCTCCTACGAGCAGTACTTC.

Only a few counts were recorded for this clonotype. This sequence joins TRBV25-1 and TRBJ2-2, with 8 bases matching TRBD1. Germline V gives CDR1 MGHDK, CDR2 SYGVNS. Trimming removed 11 bases from V and 7 bases from J; junction bases left unmatched: 9. CDR3 size: 13 residues. The CDR3 sequence: CAGGQGKGGELFF. The CDR3 DNA reads TGTGCCGGAGGACAGGGAAAAGGCGGGGAGCTGTTTTTT.

The chain carries TRBV7-9 and TRBJ2-1; no definite D call. V lost 1 base to trimming and J lost 6 bases, with 13 bases between them. The germline V gene encodes CDR1 SEHNR and CDR2 FQNEAQ (reference sequence). The CDR3 consists of 15 residues. Written as DNA, the CDR3 is TGTGCCAGCAGCTTAGAGACCAGGTCGGGCAATGAGCAGTTCTTC. This encodes CASSLETRSGNEQFF.

This clonotype has ten or more counts. This chain uses TRBV9 with TRBJ2-2; D call uncertain. The length of the CDR3 is 13 residues. Trimming cost V 5 bases and J 7 bases, with 12 bases left between them. CDR1 and CDR2 (germline): SGDLS, YYNGEE. The CDR3 DNA reads TGTGCCAGCAGGGACGGGCAAATCGGGGAGCTGTTTTTT. It codes for CASRDGQIGELFF.

The J gene is TRBJ2-7, the V gene TRBV10-3, with 9 nucleotides matching TRBD2. Germline trimming cut 0 bases from V and 2 bases from J; bases unmatched to any gene: 2. Germline assignment: CDR1 ENHRY and CDR2 SYGVKD. This CDR3 has 15 amino acids. CDR3 loop: CAISESASGAYEQYF. The CDR3 nucleotides are TGTGCCATCAGTGAGTCGGCTAGCGGGGCCTACGAGCAGTACTTC.

This sequence joins TRBV29-1 and TRBJ2-3; TRBD1 matches at 7 bases. Germline values: CDR1 SQVTM, CDR2 ANQGSEA. The CDR3 runs 16 residues. The V gene end was trimmed by 0 bases and the J gene end by 0 bases; junction bases not matched to a gene: 6. CDR3 DNA: TGCAGCGTTGAAGATCTTCCGACAGGGAGCACAGATACGCAGTATTTT. Amino acids: CSVEDLPTGSTDTQYF.

This clonotype appeared a few times. V is TRBV6-5 and J is TRBJ2-3, with 12 bases that match TRBD2. J was trimmed by 4 bases and V by 4 bases; bases with no gene match: 9. The germline gives CDR1 MNHEY, CDR2 SVGAGI. This CDR3 has 17 residues. The CDR3 sequence is CASSFRELAGGPDTQYF. The CDR3 bases are TGTGCCAGCAGTTTCCGAGAACTAGCGGGAGGACCAGATACGCAGTATTTT.

A note on this clonotype: Sequence at one end of the junction differs from germline and may be a read error. The chain employs TRBV6-1 and TRBJ2-2, with TRBD2 matching over 8 bases. Germline V gene lookup returns CDR1 MNHNS and CDR2 SASEGT. CDR3 length: 15 residues. CDR3 in amino acids: CASSKAGVGTGELFF. The DNA of the CDR3 is TGTGCCAGCAGTAAAGCGGGAGTAGGCACCGGGGAGCTGTTTTTT.

V gene TRBV29-1 combines with J gene TRBJ1-1, with D uncertain. Germline V gene data show CDR1 as SQVTM and CDR2 as ANQGSEA. Trimming pared 1 base from V and 0 bases from J, leaving 3 bases between. CDR3 length: 12 amino acids. The CDR3 here is CSVEALNTEAFF. DNA for the CDR3: TGCAGCGTTGAAGCTTTGAACACTGAAGCTTTCTTT.